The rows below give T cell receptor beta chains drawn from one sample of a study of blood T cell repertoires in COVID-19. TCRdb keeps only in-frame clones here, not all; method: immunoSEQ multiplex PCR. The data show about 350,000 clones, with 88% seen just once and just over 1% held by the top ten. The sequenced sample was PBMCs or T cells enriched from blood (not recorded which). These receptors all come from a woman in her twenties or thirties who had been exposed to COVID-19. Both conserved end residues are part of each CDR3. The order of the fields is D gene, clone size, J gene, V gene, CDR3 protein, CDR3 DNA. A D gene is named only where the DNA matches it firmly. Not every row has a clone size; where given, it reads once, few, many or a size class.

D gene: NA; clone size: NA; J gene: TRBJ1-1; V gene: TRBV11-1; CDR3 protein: CASSPLRETEAFF; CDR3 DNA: TGTGCCAGCAGCCCTTTGCGGGAAACTGAAGCTTTCTTT
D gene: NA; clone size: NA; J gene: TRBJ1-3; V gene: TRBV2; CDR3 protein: CASSEGSSGNTIYF; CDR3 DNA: TGTGCCAGCAGTGAGGGCAGCTCCGGAAACACCATATATTTT
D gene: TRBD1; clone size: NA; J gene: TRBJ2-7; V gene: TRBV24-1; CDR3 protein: CATSDRQGANEQYF; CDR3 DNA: TGTGCCACCAGTGATAGACAGGGGGCTAACGAGCAGTACTTC
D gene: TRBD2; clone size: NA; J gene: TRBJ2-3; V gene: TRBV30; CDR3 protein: CAWSVGSSGSADTQYF; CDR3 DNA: TGTGCCTGGAGTGTGGGGTCTAGCGGGAGTGCGGATACGCAGTATTTT
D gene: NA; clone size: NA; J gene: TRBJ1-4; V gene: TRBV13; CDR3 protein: CASSLRVGFYEKLFF; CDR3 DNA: TGTGCCAGCAGCTTACGGGTGGGTTTTTATGAAAAACTGTTTTTT
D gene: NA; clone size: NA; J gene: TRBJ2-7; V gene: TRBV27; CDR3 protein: CASSLSSEYEQYF; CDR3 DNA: TGTGCCAGCAGTTTATCGAGCGAATACGAGCAGTACTTC
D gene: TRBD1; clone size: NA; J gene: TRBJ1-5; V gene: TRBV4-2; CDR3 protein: CASSPTGGKDQPQHF; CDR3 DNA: TGTGCCAGCAGCCCGACAGGGGGCAAGGATCAGCCCCAGCATTTT
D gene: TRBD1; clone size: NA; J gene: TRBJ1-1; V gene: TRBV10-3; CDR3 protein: CAISEQGGTEAFF; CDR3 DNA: TGTGCCATCAGTGAACAGGGGGGCACTGAAGCTTTCTTT
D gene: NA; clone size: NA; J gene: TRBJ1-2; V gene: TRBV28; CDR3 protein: CASSFSQGSRVSYGYTF; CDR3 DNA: TGTGCCAGCAGTTTCAGTCAGGGGAGTAGGGTATCATATGGCTACACCTTC
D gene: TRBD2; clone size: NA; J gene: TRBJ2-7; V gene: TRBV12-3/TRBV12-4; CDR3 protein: CASSLGGGNEQYF; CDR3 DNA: TGTGCCAGCAGCCTCGGGGGGGGGAACGAGCAGTACTTC
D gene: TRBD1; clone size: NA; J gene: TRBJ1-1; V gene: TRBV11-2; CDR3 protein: CASSVRQGANTEAFF; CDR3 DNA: TGTGCCAGCAGCGTTCGACAGGGGGCCAACACTGAAGCTTTCTTT
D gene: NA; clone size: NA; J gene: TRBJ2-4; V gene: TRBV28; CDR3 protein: CASSPRTSLGDIQYF; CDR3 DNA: TGTGCCAGCAGTCCACGGACTTCCTTAGGAGACATTCAGTACTTC
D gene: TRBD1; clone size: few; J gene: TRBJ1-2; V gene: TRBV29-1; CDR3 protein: CSVVPDRGYGYTF; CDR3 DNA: TGCAGCGTTGTCCCGGACAGGGGCTATGGCTACACCTTC
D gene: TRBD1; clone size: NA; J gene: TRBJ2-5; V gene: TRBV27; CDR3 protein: CASSLATGPPGETQYF; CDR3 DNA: TGTGCCAGCAGTTTGGCGACAGGGCCCCCCGGGGAGACCCAGTACTTC
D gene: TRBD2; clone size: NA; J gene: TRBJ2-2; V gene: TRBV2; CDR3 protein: CASGGEAGRVWTGELFF; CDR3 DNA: TGTGCCAGCGGGGGGGAAGCGGGAAGGGTATGGACCGGGGAGCTGTTTTTT
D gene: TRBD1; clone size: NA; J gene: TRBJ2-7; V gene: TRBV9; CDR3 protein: CASSVGTGSSYEQYF; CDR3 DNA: TGTGCCAGCAGCGTAGGGACAGGGTCCTCCTACGAGCAGTACTTC
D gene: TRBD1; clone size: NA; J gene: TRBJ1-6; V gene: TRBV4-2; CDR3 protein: CASSQELGRDRGTPLHF; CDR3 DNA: TGTGCCAGCAGCCAGGAGCTCGGCCGGGACAGGGGTACACCCCTCCACTTT
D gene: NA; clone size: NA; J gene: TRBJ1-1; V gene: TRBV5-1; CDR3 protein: CASSVTGANTEAFF; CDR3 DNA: TGCGCCAGCAGCGTGACAGGTGCGAACACTGAAGCTTTCTTT
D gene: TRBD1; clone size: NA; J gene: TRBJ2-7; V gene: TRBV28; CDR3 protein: CASSSPGGSYEQYF; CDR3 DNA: TGTGCCAGCAGTTCCCCAGGGGGCTCGTACGAGCAGTACTTC
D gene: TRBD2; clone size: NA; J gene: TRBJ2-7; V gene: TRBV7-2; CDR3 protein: CASSLVGGLAGAMGEQYF; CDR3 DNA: TGTGCCAGCAGCTTAGTAGGGGGACTAGCGGGTGCCATGGGGGAGCAGTACTTC
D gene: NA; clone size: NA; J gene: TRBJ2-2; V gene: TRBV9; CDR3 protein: CASSVIADNTGELFF; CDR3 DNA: TGTGCCAGCAGCGTTATAGCGGATAACACCGGGGAGCTGTTTTTT
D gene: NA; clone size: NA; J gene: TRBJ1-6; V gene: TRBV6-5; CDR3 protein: CASSLTKLNNSPLHF; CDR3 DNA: TGTGCCAGCAGTTTGACAAAGCTGAATAATTCACCCCTCCACTTT
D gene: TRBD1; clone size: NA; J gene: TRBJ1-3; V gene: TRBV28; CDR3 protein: CASSSPTGTGNTIYF; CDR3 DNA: TGTGCCAGCAGTTCCCCGACAGGGACTGGAAACACCATATATTTT
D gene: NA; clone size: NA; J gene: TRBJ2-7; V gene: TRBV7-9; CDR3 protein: CASSLSGISYEQYF; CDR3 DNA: TGTGCCAGCAGCCTTTCCGGGATCTCCTACGAGCAGTACTTC
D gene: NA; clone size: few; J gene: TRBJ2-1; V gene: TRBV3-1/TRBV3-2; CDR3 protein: CASSSRTQQFF; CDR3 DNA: TGTGCCAGCAGCTCGCGCACTCAGCAGTTCTTC
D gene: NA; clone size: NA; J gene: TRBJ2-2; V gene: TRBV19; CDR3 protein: CASTATSLAPTNTGELFF; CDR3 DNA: TGTGCCAGTACCGCCACCTCGCTAGCACCAACGAACACCGGGGAGCTGTTTTTT
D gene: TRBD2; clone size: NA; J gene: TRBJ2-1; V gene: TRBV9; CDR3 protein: CASSVVAAGLNEQFF; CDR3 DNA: TGTGCCAGCAGCGTAGTGGCAGCGGGACTCAATGAGCAGTTCTTC
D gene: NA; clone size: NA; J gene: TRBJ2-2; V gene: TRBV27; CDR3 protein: CASSSYTGELFF; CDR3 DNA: TGTGCCAGCAGTTCATACACCGGGGAGCTGTTTTTT
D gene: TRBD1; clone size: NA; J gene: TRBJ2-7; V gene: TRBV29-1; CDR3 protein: CSGGDSTYEQYF; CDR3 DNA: TGCAGCGGAGGGGACAGCACCTACGAGCAGTACTTC
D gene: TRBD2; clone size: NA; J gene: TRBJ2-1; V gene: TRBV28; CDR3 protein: CASRLMSSGGTHEQFF; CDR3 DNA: TGTGCCAGCAGGTTAATGTCTAGCGGGGGGACCCATGAGCAGTTCTTC
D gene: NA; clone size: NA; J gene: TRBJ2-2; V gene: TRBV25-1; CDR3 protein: CASSEAGWAPNTGELFF; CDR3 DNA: TGTGCCAGCAGTGAAGCTGGATGGGCGCCGAACACCGGGGAGCTGTTTTTT
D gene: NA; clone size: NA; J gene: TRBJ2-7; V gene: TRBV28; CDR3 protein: CASSSPEGVVEQYF; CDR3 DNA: TGTGCCAGCAGTTCCCCGGAAGGGGTCGTCGAGCAGTACTTC
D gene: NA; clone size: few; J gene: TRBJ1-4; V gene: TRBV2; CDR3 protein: CASKTGSPGEKLFF; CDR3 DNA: TGTGCCAGCAAGACCGGGTCCCCTGGGGAAAAACTGTTTTTT
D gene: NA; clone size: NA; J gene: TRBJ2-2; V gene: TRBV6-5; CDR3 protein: CASSRRLPEAGELFF; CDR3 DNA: TGTGCCAGCAGTAGGAGACTACCCGAAGCCGGGGAGCTGTTTTTT
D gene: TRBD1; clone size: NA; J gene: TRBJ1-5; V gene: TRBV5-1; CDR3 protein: CASSDGQDQPQHF; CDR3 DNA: TGCGCCAGCAGCGATGGACAGGACCAGCCCCAGCATTTT
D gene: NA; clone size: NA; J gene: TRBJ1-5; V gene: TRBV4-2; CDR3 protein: CASSQDLGDQPQHF; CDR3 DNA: TGTGCCAGCAGCCAAGATCTCGGGGATCAGCCCCAGCATTTT
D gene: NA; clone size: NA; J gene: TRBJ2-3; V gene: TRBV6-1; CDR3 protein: CASSDPIDTQYF; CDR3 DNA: TGTGCCAGCAGTGATCCCATAGATACGCAGTATTTT
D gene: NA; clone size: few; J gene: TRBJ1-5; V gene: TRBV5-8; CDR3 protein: CASSLEEGQPQHF; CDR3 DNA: TGTGCCAGCAGCTTGGAGGAGGGGCAGCCCCAGCATTTT
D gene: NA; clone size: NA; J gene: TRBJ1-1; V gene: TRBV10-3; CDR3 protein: CAISDRVPTEAFF; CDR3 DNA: TGTGCCATCAGTGACAGGGTTCCCACTGAAGCTTTCTTT
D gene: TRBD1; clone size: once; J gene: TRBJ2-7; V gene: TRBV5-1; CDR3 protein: CASSSGQGGLEQYF; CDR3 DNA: TGCGCCAGCAGTTCGGGACAGGGGGGGTTGGAGCAGTACTTC
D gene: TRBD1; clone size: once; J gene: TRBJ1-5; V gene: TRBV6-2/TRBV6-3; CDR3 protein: CASSPTGMRQPQHF; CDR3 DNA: TGTGCCAGCAGCCCGACAGGGATGCGTCAGCCCCAGCATTTT
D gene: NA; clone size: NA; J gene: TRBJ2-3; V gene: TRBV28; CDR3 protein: CASSSPSSTSTDTQYF; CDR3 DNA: TGTGCCAGCAGCTCACCGTCAAGCACGAGCACAGATACGCAGTATTTT
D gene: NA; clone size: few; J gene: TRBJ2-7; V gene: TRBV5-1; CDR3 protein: CASSSFNEQYF; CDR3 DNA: TGCGCCAGCAGCTCCTTTAACGAGCAGTACTTC